Included here is one TCR beta chain sequence, with context. Its antigen is as yet unknown. The germline gives CDR1 SNHLY, CDR2 FYNNEI. V lost 4 bases and J 6 bases, leaving 10 bases between the germline ends. The CDR3 is 13 residues long. This entry belongs to a study of shared clonotypes between healthy human individuals. The overall study: Samples came from two female and a few male donors aged 18 to 49.

Study results and limitations: Across a handful of donors, naive CD4 shared roughly 5%, naive CD8 3% to 3.5%, memory CD4 roughly 2.4%, memory CD8 0.4% to 0.5%.

Clones were read by immunoSEQ multiplex PCR, and TCRdb kept only the in-frame ones, dropping some. This table has about 340,000 clones, around 70% appearing once. Material for sequencing was memory CD4+ T cells sorted from blood. The subset was: CD45RA-negative fraction. The V gene is TRBV2, the J gene TRBJ1-5; D uncertain. The TCR comes from a young man in good health. The DNA for the CDR3 is TGTGCCAGCAGTGTCCAGGAAGGTCAGCCCCAGCATTTT. As protein: CASSVQEGQPQHF.